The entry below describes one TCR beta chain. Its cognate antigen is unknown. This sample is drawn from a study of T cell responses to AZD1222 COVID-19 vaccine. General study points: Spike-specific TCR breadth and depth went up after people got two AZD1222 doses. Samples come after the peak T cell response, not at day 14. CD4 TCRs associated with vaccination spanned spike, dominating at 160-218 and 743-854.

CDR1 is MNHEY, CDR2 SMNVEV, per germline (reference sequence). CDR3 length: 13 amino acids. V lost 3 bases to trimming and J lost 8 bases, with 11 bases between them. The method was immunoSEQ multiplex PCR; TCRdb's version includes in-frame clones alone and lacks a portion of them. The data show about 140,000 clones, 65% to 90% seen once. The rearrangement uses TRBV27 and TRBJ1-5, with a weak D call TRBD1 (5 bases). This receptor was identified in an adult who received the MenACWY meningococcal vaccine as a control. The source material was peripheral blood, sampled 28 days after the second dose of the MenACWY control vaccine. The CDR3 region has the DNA TGTGCCAGCAGTTTCTGGCAGGGTGAGCCCCAGCATTTT. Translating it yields CASSFWQGEPQHF.